Below, one T cell receptor (beta chain) is given with its context. This sample is part of a study of T cell changes during pregnancy in multiple sclerosis. Sequencing was performed with immunoSEQ multiplex PCR; in TCRdb, only in-frame clones are kept and a portion is missing. The table shows around 40,000 clones, with approximately 90% occurring only once. Germline lookup yields CDR1 LNHDA and CDR2 SQIVND (reference sequence). The CDR3 covers 17 residues. The V and J ends lost 5 bases and 4 bases, in that order; junction bases with no gene match: 14. The sequenced sample was CD8+ T cells from peripheral blood mononuclear cells, obtained before pregnancy. The V call is TRBV19, the J call TRBJ1-2; 9 bases are shared with TRBD1. The clonotype comes from a female donor with multiple sclerosis, enrolled in a pregnancy study. DNA for the CDR3: TGTGCCAGTAGTGGACAGGGGCTTGAAGGACTACGCTATGGCTACACCTTC. Protein sequence: CASSGQGLEGLRYGYTF.